This paragraph covers one T cell receptor (beta chain) sequence. The antigen remains unidentified. PCR involved 60 Vbeta and 13 Jbeta primers. Original handling: Per a later analysis, the number of unique TCR beta chains was roughly 83 million, of which 9 million to 14 million were shared. Using immunoSEQ multiplex PCR, the repertoire was profiled, and TCRdb retains in-frame clones only, with some absent. From that table come the V and J calls and clone size; the DNA was used to work out D and trimming. The sample holds roughly 120,000 clones, under 85% seen once. Germline V gene data show CDR1 as MNHEY and CDR2 as SMNVEV (reference sequence). The germline V and J ends were trimmed by 7 bases and 8 bases, with 14 bases remaining between them. The CDR3 loop spans 12 amino acids. The data were taken from a study of cytomegalovirus exposure and HLA in healthy donors. General observations from the study: Later findings reportedly placed an Asian-associated ancestry cluster below the approximately 700-donor mean for N-insertions. Researchers reported in a later analysis that common viral pathogens appeared linked to several top clusters. Later genetic work tied a missense DCLRE1C variant to beta-chain V and J trimming.

The sequenced sample consisted of PBMCs. This rearrangement joins TRBV27 to TRBJ1-2; D possibly corresponds to TRBD1 (6 bases). This sequence originates from a human donor in good health. This chain's CDR3 is CASKWGGGGYTF. For the CDR3, the DNA is TGTGCCAGCAAATGGGGGGGCGGGGGCTACACCTTC.